This entry concerns a single TCR beta chain. Antigen unknown. The sample originates from a study of T cell responses to AZD1222 COVID-19 vaccine. Study-wide results and limits: Vaccine-related CD4 TCRs covered spike, predominating at 160-218 and 743-854. Once two AZD1222 doses were given, Spike-specific TCR breadth and depth went up. Only six people who got AZD1222 tested seropositive at baseline. Clonal diversity may have been underestimated, and the donors were mostly white British, with more females than males.

Profiled with immunoSEQ multiplex PCR; TCRdb holds only in-frame clones, not every one. The sample lists about 59,000 clones, about 79% occurring once. Sequences were derived from peripheral blood, sampled on day 0 of AZD1222 vaccination. The TCR originated in an adult in good health.

Here the CDR3 reads CASSLVMAASGNTIYF. In DNA form, the CDR3 reads TGTGCCAGCAGCTTGGTTATGGCAGCCTCTGGAAACACCATATATTTT. The chain links TRBV5-5 to TRBJ1-3; D gene unclear. V was clipped by 0 bases and J by 0 bases, with 10 bases between them. This CDR3 has 16 residues. Germline assignment: CDR1 SGHKS and CDR2 YYEKEE (reference sequence).